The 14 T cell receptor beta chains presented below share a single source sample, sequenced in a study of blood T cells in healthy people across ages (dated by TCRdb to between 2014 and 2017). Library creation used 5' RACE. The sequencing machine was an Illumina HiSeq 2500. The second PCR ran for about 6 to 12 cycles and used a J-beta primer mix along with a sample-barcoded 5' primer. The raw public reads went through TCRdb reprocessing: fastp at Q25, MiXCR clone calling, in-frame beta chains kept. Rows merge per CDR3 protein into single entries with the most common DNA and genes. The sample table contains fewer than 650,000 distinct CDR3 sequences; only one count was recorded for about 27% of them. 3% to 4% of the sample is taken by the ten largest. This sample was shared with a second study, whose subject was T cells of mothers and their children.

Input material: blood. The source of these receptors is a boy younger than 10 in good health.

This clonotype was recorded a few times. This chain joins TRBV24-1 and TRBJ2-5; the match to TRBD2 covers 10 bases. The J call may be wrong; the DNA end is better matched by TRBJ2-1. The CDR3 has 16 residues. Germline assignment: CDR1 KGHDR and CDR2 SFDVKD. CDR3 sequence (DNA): TGTGCCACCAAAACCGAGGAAAGCGGGAGGGCCGATGAGCAGTTCTTC. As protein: CATKTEESGRADEQFF.

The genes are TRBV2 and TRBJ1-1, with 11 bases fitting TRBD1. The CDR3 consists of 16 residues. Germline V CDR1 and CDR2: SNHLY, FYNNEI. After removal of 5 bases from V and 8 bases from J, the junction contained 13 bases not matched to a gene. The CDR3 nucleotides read TGTGCCAGCAGTACCTATCGGACAGGGGGCGCAAAAGAAGCTTTCTTT. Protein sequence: CASSTYRTGGAKEAFF.

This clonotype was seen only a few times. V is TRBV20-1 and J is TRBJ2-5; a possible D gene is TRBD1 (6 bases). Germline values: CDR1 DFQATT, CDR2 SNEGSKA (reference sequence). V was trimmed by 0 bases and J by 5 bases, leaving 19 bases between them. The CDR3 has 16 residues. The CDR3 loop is CSARDSGGRRGETQYF. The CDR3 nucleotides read TGCAGTGCTAGAGATTCTGGGGGCCGGCGCGGCGAGACCCAGTACTTC.

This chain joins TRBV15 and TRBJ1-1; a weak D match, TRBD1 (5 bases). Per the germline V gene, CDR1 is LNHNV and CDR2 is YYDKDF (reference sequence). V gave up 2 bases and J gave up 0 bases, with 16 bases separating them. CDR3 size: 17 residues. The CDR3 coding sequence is TGTGCCACCAGCAGACCCGTCATGGGACTGGTGAACACTGAAGCTTTCTTT. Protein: CATSRPVMGLVNTEAFF.

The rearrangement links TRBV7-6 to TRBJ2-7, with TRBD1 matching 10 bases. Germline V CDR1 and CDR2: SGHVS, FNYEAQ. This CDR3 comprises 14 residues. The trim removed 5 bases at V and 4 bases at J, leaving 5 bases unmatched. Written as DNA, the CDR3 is TGTGCCAGCAGCAAGGGACAGGGGAGGTACGAGCAGTACTTC. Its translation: CASSKGQGRYEQYF.

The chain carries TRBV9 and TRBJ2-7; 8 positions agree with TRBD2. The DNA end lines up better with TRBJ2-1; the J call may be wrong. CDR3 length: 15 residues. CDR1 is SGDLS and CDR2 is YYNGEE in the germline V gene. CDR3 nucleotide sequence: TGTGCCAGCAGCGGCCTCACGGGAGGGCCTAGTGAGCAGTTCTTC. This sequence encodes CASSGLTGGPSEQFF.

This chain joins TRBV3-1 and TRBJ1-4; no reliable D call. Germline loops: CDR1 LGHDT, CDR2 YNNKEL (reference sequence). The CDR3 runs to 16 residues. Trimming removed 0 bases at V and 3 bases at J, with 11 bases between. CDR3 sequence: CASSQDPAEANEKLFF. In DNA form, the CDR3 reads TGTGCCAGCAGCCAAGATCCGGCGGAAGCTAATGAAAAACTGTTTTTT.

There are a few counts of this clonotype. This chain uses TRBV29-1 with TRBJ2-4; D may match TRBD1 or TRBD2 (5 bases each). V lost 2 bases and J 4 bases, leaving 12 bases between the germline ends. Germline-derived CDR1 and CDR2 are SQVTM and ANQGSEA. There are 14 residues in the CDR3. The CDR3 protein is CSVETGTLKNIQYF. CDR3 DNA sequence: TGCAGCGTTGAAACCGGGACGCTGAAAAACATTCAGTACTTC.

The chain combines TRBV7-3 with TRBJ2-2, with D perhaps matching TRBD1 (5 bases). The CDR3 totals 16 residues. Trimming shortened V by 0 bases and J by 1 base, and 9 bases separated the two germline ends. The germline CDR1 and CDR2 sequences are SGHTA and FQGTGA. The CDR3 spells CASSLTTGGNTGELFF. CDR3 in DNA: TGTGCCAGCAGCTTAACTACAGGCGGGAACACCGGGGAGCTGTTTTTT.

The CDR3 nucleotides are TGTGCCAGTACCATGGGGACAGGGGCCTACGAGCAGTACTTC. It translates to CASTMGTGAYEQYF. J is TRBJ2-7 and V is TRBV19, with 10 bases fitting TRBD1. The CDR3 length is 14 residues. Germline V CDR1 and CDR2: LNHDA, SQIVND (reference sequence). V shed 7 bases and J 2 bases; nucleotides not matched to a gene: 5. The full variable domain, in which reference TRBV19 and TRBJ2-7 provide the parts outside the CDR3, is DGGITQSPKYLFRKEGQNVTLSCEQNLNHDAMYWYRQDPGQGLRLIYYSQIVNDFQKGDIAEGYSVSREKKESFPLTVTSAQKNPTAFYLCASTMGTGAYEQYFGPGTRLTVT.

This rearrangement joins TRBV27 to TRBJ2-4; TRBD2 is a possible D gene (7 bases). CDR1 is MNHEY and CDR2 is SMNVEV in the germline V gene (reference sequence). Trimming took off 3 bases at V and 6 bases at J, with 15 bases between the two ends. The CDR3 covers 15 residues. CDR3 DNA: TGTGCCAGCAGTTTGAAGTGGGGGGGCAGAAACATTCAGTACTTC. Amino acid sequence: CASSLKWGGRNIQYF.

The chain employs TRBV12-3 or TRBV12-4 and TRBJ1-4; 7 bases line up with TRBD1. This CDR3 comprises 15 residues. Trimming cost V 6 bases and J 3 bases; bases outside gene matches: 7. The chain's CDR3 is CASRVTGSANEKLFF. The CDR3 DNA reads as TGTGCCAGCAGAGTGACAGGGTCCGCTAATGAAAAACTGTTTTTT.

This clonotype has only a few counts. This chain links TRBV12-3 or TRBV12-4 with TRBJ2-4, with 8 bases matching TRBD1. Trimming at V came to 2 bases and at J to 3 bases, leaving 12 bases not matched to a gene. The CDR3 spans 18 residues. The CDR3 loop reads CASSLKFWQGASKNIQYF. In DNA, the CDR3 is TGTGCCAGCAGTTTAAAATTTTGGCAGGGGGCAAGCAAAAACATTCAGTACTTC.

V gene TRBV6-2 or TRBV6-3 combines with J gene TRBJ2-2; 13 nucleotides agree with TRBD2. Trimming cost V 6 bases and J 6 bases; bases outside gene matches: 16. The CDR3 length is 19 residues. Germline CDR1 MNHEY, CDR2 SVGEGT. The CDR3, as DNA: TGTGCCAGCAGACCGGTCCGGACTAGCGGGAGTGATAAGGCCGGGGAGCTGTTTTTT. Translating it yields CASRPVRTSGSDKAGELFF.